This entry lists 31 T cell receptor beta chains sequenced from one sample in a study of cytotoxic CD8 clonotypes in ibrutinib-treated CLL. Assay used: immunoSEQ multiplex PCR; TCRdb lists only in-frame clones, some missing. Here the sample spans 110,000 to 150,000 clones, about three quarters being singletons. Sequencing used PBMCs, obtained after 24 months of ibrutinib treatment. The receptors originated from a human donor with chronic lymphocytic leukemia.

The chain carries TRBV30 and TRBJ1-4; D uncertain. Germline CDR1 reads GTSNPN; CDR2 reads SVGIG (reference sequence). The CDR3 totals 14 residues. V was trimmed by 2 bases and J by 5 bases, leaving 12 bases between them. The CDR3 nucleotides read TGTGCCTGGAGTACCAAGAGCCTCAATGAAAAACTGTTTTTT. It encodes CAWSTKSLNEKLFF.

This clone showed up just a few times. The J gene is TRBJ2-7, the V gene TRBV28, with a tentative D call TRBD2 (7 bases). The germline V and J ends were trimmed by 6 bases and 7 bases, with 19 bases remaining between them. The germline V gene has CDR1 MDHEN and CDR2 SYDVKM. The CDR3 runs 14 residues. The CDR3 protein is CASSLGGASGEQYF. CDR3 nucleotides: TGTGCCAGCAGCCTGGGGGGGGCTTCGGGTGAGCAGTACTTC.

The rearrangement joins TRBV11-1 to TRBJ2-2; D is perhaps TRBD1 (5 bases). Germline loops: CDR1 SGHAT, CDR2 FQDESV (reference sequence). This CDR3 region has 15 residues. Trimming removed 0 bases from V and 4 bases from J, with 9 bases in between. DNA for the CDR3: TGTGCCAGCAGCTTAGCCAGGGCAGTCACCGGGGAGCTGTTTTTT. This sequence encodes CASSLARAVTGELFF.

This rearrangement joins TRBV7-3 to TRBJ2-3; no definite D call. Per the germline V gene, CDR1 is SGHTA and CDR2 is FQGTGA. This CDR3 contains 14 residues. Deletions cut 1 base from V and 3 bases from J, with 8 bases between. CDR3 sequence reads: CASSLRATTDTQYF. As DNA, the CDR3 is TGTGCCAGCAGCTTAAGGGCCACAACAGATACGCAGTATTTT.

This chain joins TRBV7-9 and TRBJ1-2; no firm D call. The CDR3 has 14 amino acids. Germline-derived CDR1 and CDR2 are SEHNR and FQNEAQ (reference sequence). Trimming cost V 1 base and J 0 bases, with 6 bases left between them. As DNA, the CDR3 is TGTGCCAGCAGCTTAGGCACAGCTAACTATGGCTACACCTTC. This translates into CASSLGTANYGYTF.

The J gene is TRBJ1-2, the V gene TRBV11-1; 9 nucleotides line up with TRBD1. This CDR3 has 13 amino acids. Germline CDR1 SGHAT, CDR2 FQDESV (reference sequence). V trimming: 5 bases; J trimming: 6 bases; junction bases outside the gene matches: 4. The CDR3 spells CASSTRQGDGYTF. The CDR3 coding sequence is TGTGCCAGCAGCACCAGACAGGGGGATGGCTACACCTTC. The full variable domain, in which reference TRBV11-1 and TRBJ1-2 provide the parts outside the CDR3, is EAEVAQSPRYKITEKSQAVAFWCDPISGHATLYWYRQILGQGPELLVQFQDESVVDDSQLPKDRFSAERLKGVDSTLKIQPAELGDSAMYLCASSTRQGDGYTFGSGTRLTVV.

The gene calls are TRBV19 and TRBJ2-7; D is tentatively TRBD1 or TRBD2 (5 bases each). V gave up 1 base and J gave up 5 bases, with 12 bases separating them. This CDR3 has 14 amino acids. CDR1 is LNHDA, CDR2 SQIVND, per germline (reference sequence). Here the CDR3 reads CASSIVGTYNEQYF. CDR3 coding DNA: TGTGCCAGTAGTATAGTGGGGACGTATAACGAGCAGTACTTC.

This clone occurred once. The gene calls are TRBV7-8 and TRBJ2-7; D remains unclear. Germline V gene data show CDR1 as SGHVS and CDR2 as FQNEAQ. The CDR3 length is 12 residues. Trimming cost V 5 bases and J 0 bases, with 5 bases left between them. Here the CDR3 reads CASSPSSYEQYF. The CDR3, as DNA: TGTGCCAGCAGCCCGAGCTCCTACGAGCAGTACTTC.

This sequence joins TRBV4-3 and TRBJ2-2; D unresolved. CDR3 length: 12 amino acids. V dropped 0 bases and J dropped 8 bases, with 4 bases sitting between them. Per germline, CDR1 LGHNA and CDR2 YSLEER. The CDR3 loop reads CASSQDWGELFF. CDR3 in DNA: TGCGCCAGCAGCCAAGATTGGGGGGAGCTGTTTTTT.

The V and J genes are TRBV7-9 and TRBJ2-7, with a tentative D call TRBD2 (6 bases). V dropped 5 bases and J dropped 6 bases, with 14 bases sitting between them. CDR1 is SEHNR and CDR2 is FQNEAQ in the germline V gene (reference sequence). The CDR3 totals 13 residues. CDR3 sequence (DNA): TGTGCCAGCAGCCCCGGGGGTGTGACCGAGCAGTACTTC. Amino acids: CASSPGGVTEQYF.

The chain uses TRBV6-6 and TRBJ1-2; the D is unclear. The V gene's germline CDR1 is MNHNY and CDR2 SVGAGI (reference sequence). V dropped 4 bases and J dropped 8 bases, with 14 bases sitting between them. The CDR3 contains 13 residues. CDR3 sequence: CASSLGNSPGYTF. The CDR3 DNA reads TGTGCCAGCAGTTTGGGAAATTCTCCGGGCTACACCTTC.

The rearrangement joins TRBV2 to TRBJ1-2; possibly TRBD1 for D (5 bases). CDR3 length: 14 residues. Germline CDR1 reads SNHLY; CDR2 reads FYNNEI. Trimming removed 2 bases from V and 8 bases from J, with 15 bases in between. The chain's CDR3 is CASSERPPQGGYTF. The CDR3 DNA follows: TGTGCCAGCAGTGAAAGGCCCCCCCAGGGAGGCTACACCTTC.

The chain uses TRBV29-1 and TRBJ2-3, with D perhaps matching TRBD2 (7 bases). Trimming stripped 7 bases from V and 1 base from J, with 12 bases between. The CDR3 covers 13 residues. Germline CDR1 reads SQVTM; CDR2 reads ANQGSEA. CDR3 loop: CSARGGGTDTQYF. The CDR3, as DNA: TGCAGCGCTCGAGGGGGGGGCACAGATACGCAGTATTTT.

This clone has more than one count but fewer than ten. V gene TRBV30 combines with J gene TRBJ1-5; D is undetermined. V gave up 0 bases and J gave up 4 bases, with 7 bases separating them. CDR1 is GTSNPN, CDR2 SVGIG, per germline (reference sequence). This CDR3 has 13 residues. The CDR3 DNA follows: TGTGCCTGGAGTGTTGGGTGGAATCAGCCCCAGCATTTT. Translating it yields CAWSVGWNQPQHF.

This clone was seen only once. V usage is TRBV7-9 and J usage is TRBJ1-1; 10 bases match TRBD1. V was pared by 5 bases and J by 3 bases, with 9 bases of the junction left unmatched. The CDR3 runs 16 residues. In germline, CDR1 is SEHNR, CDR2 FQNEAQ (reference sequence). The CDR3 is CASSPARGQGDTEAFF. DNA for the CDR3: TGTGCCAGCAGCCCGGCACGTGGACAGGGGGACACTGAAGCTTTCTTT.

The chain recombines TRBV7-3 with TRBJ2-2; no firm D call. Germline assignment: CDR1 SGHTA and CDR2 FQGTGA. This CDR3 has 17 residues. V was pared by 4 bases and J by 0 bases, with 15 bases between. The chain's CDR3 is CASSSGPLGPNTGELFF. Here the CDR3 DNA reads TGTGCCAGCAGCTCCGGACCCCTAGGCCCGAACACCGGGGAGCTGTTTTTT.

V gene TRBV29-1 combines with J gene TRBJ2-3; 7 bases fit TRBD1. Germline lookup yields CDR1 SQVTM and CDR2 ANQGSEA. Trimming cost V 4 bases and J 1 base; bases outside gene matches: 2. The CDR3 consists of 13 residues. The CDR3 DNA follows: TGCAGCGTTGGTACAGGGGGCACAGATACGCAGTATTTT. This encodes CSVGTGGTDTQYF.

This clone showed up just a few times. J is TRBJ1-1 and V is TRBV28; possible D gene TRBD1, 6 bases. This CDR3 contains 11 residues. Between the trimmed V and J ends, which lost 7 bases and 7 bases, there was a span of 10 bases. Germline values: CDR1 MDHEN, CDR2 SYDVKM. CDR3 in amino acids: CASTEGDEAFF. The CDR3 nucleotides are TGTGCCAGCACCGAGGGGGATGAAGCTTTCTTT.

The V gene is TRBV6-1, the J gene TRBJ1-1, with D maybe TRBD1 (5 bases). The length of the CDR3 is 13 residues. Germline CDR1 MNHNS, CDR2 SASEGT. The ends were cut back, 8 bases at V and 0 bases at J, with 10 bases in the middle. The CDR3 coding sequence is TGTGCCAGCGGGGGGTGGGTGAACACTGAAGCTTTCTTT. Translated, it gives CASGGWVNTEAFF.

The CDR3 DNA reads as TGTGCCAGCAGGCAAAACCGTCCGGGACCGGGGACGTATGGAAACACCATATATTTT. Its translation is CASRQNRPGPGTYGNTIYF. The J gene is TRBJ1-3, the V gene TRBV11-2, with D maybe TRBD1 (5 bases). Germline V CDR1 and CDR2: SGHAT, FQNNGV. V lost 6 bases and J 3 bases, leaving 27 bases between the germline ends. This CDR3 is built from 19 residues.

This rearrangement joins TRBV9 to TRBJ2-2; possibly TRBD2 for D (5 bases). CDR1 is SGDLS and CDR2 is YYNGEE in the germline V gene. Trimming removed 4 bases from V and 6 bases from J, with 22 bases in between. CDR3 length equals 17 residues. The CDR3 DNA reads TGTGCCAGCAGCCCTGTGAGAGGGCTGGCAGACGCCGGGGAGCTGTTTTTT. Its protein product is CASSPVRGLADAGELFF.

This clone came up once. V gene TRBV7-9 combines with J gene TRBJ1-5; unclear D gene. This CDR3 has 12 residues. Germline V gene lookup returns CDR1 SEHNR and CDR2 FQNEAQ (reference sequence). The V gene lost 5 bases and the J gene lost 6 bases, with 8 bases spanning the gap. For the CDR3, the DNA is TGTGCCAGCAGCCCCGAGGGTCAGCCCCAGCATTTT. Its translation: CASSPEGQPQHF.

The chain employs TRBV6-4 and TRBJ1-2, with D possibly being TRBD1 (5 bases). Germline V gene lookup returns CDR1 MRHNA and CDR2 SNTAGT. The CDR3 has 14 amino acids. Trimming took off 0 bases at V and 10 bases at J, with 15 bases between the two ends. The CDR3: CASSDSRGIPNYTF. The CDR3 DNA reads as TGTGCCAGCAGTGACTCGAGGGGCATCCCCAACTACACCTTC.

The chain carries TRBV7-2 and TRBJ1-1, with a tentative D call TRBD1 (5 bases). The CDR3 length is 14 residues. V dropped 2 bases and J dropped 6 bases, with 13 bases sitting between them. The germline V gene encodes CDR1 SGHTA and CDR2 FQGNSA. The CDR3 sequence: CASSLRTSPSEAFF. The CDR3 region has the DNA TGTGCCAGCAGCTTAAGGACATCTCCCTCTGAAGCTTTCTTT.

The V call is TRBV7-2, the J call TRBJ2-7, with D possibly being TRBD2 (6 bases). Germline assignment: CDR1 SGHTA and CDR2 FQGNSA. Trimming took off 0 bases at V and 3 bases at J, with 12 bases between the two ends. CDR3 length: 15 amino acids. The CDR3 DNA reads TGTGCCAGCAGCTTAGCGGCTAGCGCCGACTACGAGCAGTACTTC. Amino acid sequence: CASSLAASADYEQYF. Filled out from reference TRBV7-2 and TRBJ2-7, the complete variable domain reads GAGVSQSPSNKVTEKGKDVELRCDPISGHTALYWYRQSLGQGLEFLIYFQGNSAPDKSGLPSDRFSAERTGGSVSTLTIQRTQQEDSAVYLCASSLAASADYEQYFGPGTRLTVT.

The rearrangement uses TRBV19 and TRBJ1-1; D remains ambiguous. Per the germline V gene, CDR1 is LNHDA and CDR2 is SQIVND (reference sequence). The germline V and J ends were trimmed by 9 bases and 11 bases, with 13 bases remaining between them. The CDR3 is 10 residues long. The CDR3 bases are TGTGCCAGACGGCGCGGGGTGGCTTTCTTT. This encodes CARRRGVAFF.

The chain joins TRBV25-1 to TRBJ2-5; maybe TRBD2 (6 bases). Germline values: CDR1 MGHDK, CDR2 SYGVNS. The CDR3 spans 12 residues. Trimming cost V 10 bases and J 4 bases, with 13 bases left between them. This chain's CDR3 is CATEPGGETQYF. CDR3 in DNA: TGTGCCACCGAACCCGGGGGAGAGACCCAGTACTTC. Variable domain in full (rest from reference TRBV25-1 and TRBJ2-5): EADIYQTPRYLVIGTGKKITLECSQTMGHDKMYWYQQDPGMELHLIHYSYGVNSTEKGDLSSESTVSRIRTEHFPLTLESARPSHTSQYLCATEPGGETQYFGPGTRLLVL.

The genes are TRBV6-6 and TRBJ2-5; tentatively, D is TRBD1 or TRBD2 (6 bases each). Germline-derived CDR1 and CDR2 are MNHNY and SVGAGI (reference sequence). The CDR3 runs to 13 residues. Deletions cut 10 bases from V and 3 bases from J, with 15 bases between. The CDR3 region is CATRPGAKETQYF. The CDR3 DNA is TGTGCCACCAGGCCGGGGGCCAAAGAGACCCAGTACTTC.

This clone has more than one count but fewer than ten. CDR3 coding DNA: TGTGCCAGCAGTTTATCGGGGACGGGGGGAGTGCAGTACTTC. This encodes CASSLSGTGGVQYF. This chain joins TRBV27 and TRBJ2-7; 7 nucleotides line up with TRBD2. The length of the CDR3 is 14 residues. The germline CDR1 and CDR2 sequences are MNHEY and SMNVEV (reference sequence). The V segment lost 0 bases and the J segment 9 bases; nucleotides outside the gene matches: 8.

V is TRBV6-6 and J is TRBJ2-7; a possible D gene is TRBD1 (6 bases). V lost 2 bases, J lost 4 bases, and 9 bases lay in between. The CDR3 spans 13 residues. Germline V gene sequence: CDR1 MNHNY, CDR2 SVGAGI (reference sequence). In DNA form, the CDR3 reads TGTGCCAGCAGTTACCGAGGACAGTACGAGCAGTACTTC. Protein product: CASSYRGQYEQYF.

The J gene is TRBJ2-1, the V gene TRBV28, with 10 positions matching TRBD2. Looked up from germline, CDR1 is MDHEN and CDR2 is SYDVKM. The J segment lost 3 bases and the V segment lost 7 bases, leaving 9 bases of the junction unmatched. The CDR3 sequence is 16 residues long. The CDR3 region has the DNA TGTGCCAGCATCCGCCCCGGACTAGCGGACTACAATGAGCAGTTCTTC. This sequence encodes CASIRPGLADYNEQFF. The complete variable domain, with remaining parts taken from reference TRBV28 and TRBJ2-1, reads DVKVTQSSRYLVKRTGEKVFLECVQDMDHENMFWYRQDPGLGLRLIYFSYDVKMKEKGDIPEGYSVSREKKERFSLILESASTNQTSMYLCASIRPGLADYNEQFFGPGTRLTVL.